The 21 T cell receptor beta chains in this list originate from one sample, sequenced in a study of Graves' ophthalmopathy and Graves' hyperthyroidism (dated by TCRdb to between 2017 and 2018). The listed sequencing device is Illumina HiSeq 2000. For repertoire sequencing, TCR beta CDR3 regions were amplified from RNA transcripts. HTBI primers and the Qiagen OneStep RT-PCR kit were used in a first-round RT-PCR, which was followed by a second-round multiplex PCR, size selection and purification. The raw public reads went through TCRdb reprocessing: fastp at Q25, MiXCR clone calling, in-frame beta chains kept. Merged by CDR3 protein, the rows form single entries marked with the most common genes and DNA. For this sample there are 170,000 or so distinct CDR3 sequences; over 35% appear just once. 4.5% to 6% of the sample is in the top ten clones. The sample was peripheral blood. The receptors originated from a woman aged 40 to 50 with Graves' ophthalmopathy. Donor details come from another sample of the same person, matched by shared clones.

This clonotype was seen repeatedly, ten times or more. The chain combines TRBV3-1 with TRBJ1-2; D unclear. Germline assignment: CDR1 LGHDT and CDR2 YNNKEL (reference sequence). The germline V and J ends were trimmed by 4 bases and 8 bases, with 11 bases remaining between them. CDR3 size: 12 residues. DNA for the CDR3: TGTGCCAGCAGCCCCACGGGTCGAGGCTACACCTTC. It yields the protein CASSPTGRGYTF.

The CDR3 DNA sequence: TGTGCCAGCAGTTTACGGGACCCTTTGGAGACCCAGTACTTC. Translation: CASSLRDPLETQYF. The rearrangement links TRBV12-3 or TRBV12-4 to TRBJ2-5; either TRBD1 or TRBD2 may supply D (5 bases each). V was clipped by 2 bases and J by 5 bases, with 12 bases between them. The CDR3 is 14 residues long.

This clonotype has at least ten counts. This chain uses TRBV19 with TRBJ1-5; D might be TRBD1 (6 bases). V was shortened by 0 bases and J by 7 bases, with 13 bases between the two germline ends. CDR3 size: 15 residues. CDR1 is LNHDA and CDR2 is SQIVND in the germline V gene (reference sequence). The CDR3 sequence: CASSIDRGLNQPQHF. The CDR3 nucleotides are TGTGCCAGTAGTATAGACAGGGGATTGAACCAGCCCCAGCATTTT.

This clonotype has at least ten counts. The chain employs TRBV28 and TRBJ2-2; D is unresolved. The length of the CDR3 is 14 residues. V was pared by 7 bases and J by 2 bases, with 11 bases between. Per the germline V gene, CDR1 is MDHEN and CDR2 is SYDVKM. CDR3 protein: CASKGQLNTGELFF. The DNA for the CDR3 is TGTGCCAGCAAGGGCCAGCTAAACACCGGGGAGCTGTTTTTT.

This clonotype was seen many times. The genes are TRBV5-5 and TRBJ1-5; TRBD1 is a possible D gene (5 bases). CDR1 SGHKS and CDR2 YYEKEE come from the germline V gene (reference sequence). The CDR3 totals 11 residues. The CDR3: CAPGGNQPQHF. The CDR3 coding sequence is TGTGCGCCCGGGGGGAATCAGCCCCAGCATTTT.

In this sample, this clonotype turned up many times. The rearrangement joins TRBV7-2 to TRBJ1-2; D is perhaps TRBD1 (6 bases). CDR3 size: 13 residues. Looked up from germline, CDR1 is SGHTA and CDR2 is FQGNSA. Trimming took off 5 bases at V and 4 bases at J, with 11 bases between the two ends. The CDR3 region has the DNA TGTGCCAGCAGCCGGGACATCTTCTATGGCTACACCTTC. Translated, it gives CASSRDIFYGYTF.

In its sample, this clonotype was seen many times. Because it lacks the conserved phenylalanine or tryptophan at the end, this CDR3 is likely a read error. The chain couples TRBV14 to TRBJ2-5; D not certain. Trimming stripped 3 bases from V and 0 bases from J, with 8 bases between. The CDR3 spans 14 residues. Germline CDR1 SGHDN, CDR2 FVKESK. The CDR3 protein is CASSHFRNQETQYL. The CDR3 DNA follows: TGTGCCAGCAGCCATTTTAGAAACCAAGAGACCCAGTACCTC.

This clonotype was counted many times. CDR3 coding DNA: TGTGCCACCCGACAGTATGGCTACACCTTC. Amino acid sequence: CATRQYGYTF. J is TRBJ1-2 and V is TRBV28; weak D call: TRBD1 (5 bases). The germline V gene has CDR1 MDHEN and CDR2 SYDVKM. CDR3 length equals 10 residues. The ends were cut back, 10 bases at V and 5 bases at J, with 8 bases in the middle.

In this sample, this clonotype turned up many times. V usage is TRBV20-1 and J usage is TRBJ1-2, with no clear D. The germline CDR1 and CDR2 sequences are DFQATT and SNEGSKA (reference sequence). Trimming took off 4 bases at V and 1 base at J, with 4 bases between the two ends. The CDR3 runs to 11 residues. The CDR3 DNA reads TGCAGTGCTACTCGTAACTATGGCTACACCTTC. Protein product: CSATRNYGYTF.

The chain has TRBV11-2 and TRBJ2-7; perhaps D is TRBD1 or TRBD2 (5 bases each). The germline gives CDR1 SGHAT, CDR2 FQNNGV. This CDR3 is 14 amino acids long. V was cut by 1 base and J by 3 bases, with 10 bases left in between. DNA for the CDR3: TGTGCCAGCAGCTTAGGGGGGACGGACTACGAGCAGTACTTC. Translating gives CASSLGGTDYEQYF. Complete variable domain (other parts from reference TRBV11-2 and TRBJ2-7): EAGVAQSPRYKIIEKRQSVAFWCNPISGHATLYWYQQILGQGPKLLIQFQNNGVVDDSQLPKDRFSAERLKGVDSTLKIQPAKLEDSAVYLCASSLGGTDYEQYFGPGTRLTVT.

CDR3 residues: CASSLGGQAFF. The CDR3 DNA reads as TGTGCCAGCAGCTTAGGTGGACAGGCTTTCTTT. This rearrangement joins TRBV11-2 to TRBJ1-1; weak D call: TRBD1 (6 bases). This CDR3 spans 11 amino acids. Germline CDR1 SGHAT, CDR2 FQNNGV. V lost 1 base and J lost 11, with 8 bases in between.

This clonotype showed up many times. The rearrangement joins TRBV19 to TRBJ1-5; tentative D call: TRBD1 (5 bases). The V end lost 2 bases, the J end lost 3 bases, and 11 bases lay between the germline ends. CDR3 length equals 15 residues. The germline gives CDR1 LNHDA, CDR2 SQIVND (reference sequence). As DNA, the CDR3 is TGTGCCAGTAGTATATCAGACAGCCTCAATCAGCCCCAGCATTTT. Protein: CASSISDSLNQPQHF.

The V gene is TRBV4-1, the J gene TRBJ2-7; 7 bases are shared with TRBD1. This CDR3 has 16 residues. Germline lookup yields CDR1 MGHRA and CDR2 YSYEKL. With V trimmed by 1 base and J by 0 bases, 6 bases remained unmatched. CDR3 DNA: TGCGCCAGCAGCCAAGTGGAACAGGGGCTCTCCTACGAGCAGTACTTC. Its translation: CASSQVEQGLSYEQYF.

This clonotype was seen ten or more times. J is TRBJ2-2 and V is TRBV24-1, with 9 bases identical to TRBD1. The V gene end was trimmed by 5 bases and the J gene end by 3 bases; junction bases not matched to a gene: 9. This CDR3 spans 17 amino acids. Germline CDR1 and CDR2: KGHDR and SFDVKD. In DNA form, the CDR3 reads TGTGCCACCAGTGGACCAACAGGGGGCCGGGACACCGGGGAGCTGTTTTTT. It encodes CATSGPTGGRDTGELFF.

The genes are TRBV6-5 and TRBJ2-7, with D hard to call. Deletions cut 2 bases from V and 2 bases from J, with 13 bases between. This CDR3 spans 15 amino acids. The germline V gene has CDR1 MNHEY and CDR2 SVGAGI. This chain's CDR3 is CASSYRRTETYEQYF. CDR3 in DNA: TGTGCCAGCAGTTACCGCCGGACGGAAACCTACGAGCAGTACTTC.

The chain employs TRBV20-1 and TRBJ2-7, with TRBD2 identical over 12 bases. The CDR3 is 14 residues long. Germline V gene data show CDR1 as DFQATT and CDR2 as SNEGSKA (reference sequence). J lost 4 bases, V lost 6 bases, and 7 bases had no gene match. This CDR3 reads CSAWGLAGQYEQYF. Written as DNA, the CDR3 is TGCAGTGCCTGGGGACTAGCGGGCCAATACGAGCAGTACTTC.

The chain uses TRBV11-2 and TRBJ2-4; 9 nucleotides match TRBD2. V was pared by 6 bases and J by 1 base, with 13 bases of the junction left unmatched. The germline V gene has CDR1 SGHAT and CDR2 FQNNGV. The CDR3 extends over 18 amino acids. CDR3 residues: CASRDLSGRRGAKNIQYF. DNA for the CDR3: TGTGCCAGCAGGGATCTTAGCGGGAGAAGAGGGGCCAAAAACATTCAGTACTTC. Complete variable domain (other parts from reference TRBV11-2 and TRBJ2-4): EAGVAQSPRYKIIEKRQSVAFWCNPISGHATLYWYQQILGQGPKLLIQFQNNGVVDDSQLPKDRFSAERLKGVDSTLKIQPAKLEDSAVYLCASRDLSGRRGAKNIQYFGAGTRLSVL.

The J gene is TRBJ1-1, the V gene TRBV6-1, with 9 bases fitting TRBD1. The J segment lost 2 bases and the V segment lost 7 bases, leaving 5 bases of the junction unmatched. CDR1 is MNHNS, CDR2 SASEGT, per germline. This CDR3 contains 14 residues. The CDR3 spells CASNADRGNTEAFF. Here the CDR3 DNA reads TGTGCCAGCAATGCGGACAGGGGAAACACTGAAGCTTTCTTT.

This rearrangement joins TRBV20-1 to TRBJ1-1; 7 bases match TRBD1. The junction had 7 bases not matched to a gene; V was cut back by 5 bases and J by 1 base. In germline, CDR1 is DFQATT, CDR2 SNEGSKA (reference sequence). The CDR3 has 14 residues. The chain's CDR3 is CSAAPGQPNTEAFF. CDR3 in DNA: TGCAGTGCTGCTCCGGGACAGCCGAACACTGAAGCTTTCTTT.

This clonotype was counted many times. In nucleotides, the CDR3 is TGTGCCAGCAGCTTACTCCAGGGATATAATTCACCCCTCCACTTT. It is translated as CASSLLQGYNSPLHF. V gene TRBV7-8 combines with J gene TRBJ1-6, with D perhaps matching TRBD1 (5 bases). The CDR3 is made up of 15 amino acids. Germline V CDR1 and CDR2: SGHVS, FQNEAQ. V was cut by 2 bases and J by 4 bases, with 9 bases left in between.

This sequence joins TRBV28 and TRBJ2-2; D possibly matches TRBD1 or TRBD2 (5 bases each). Germline V lookup: CDR1 MDHEN, CDR2 SYDVKM. V was shortened by 11 bases and J by 0 bases, with 10 bases between the two germline ends. The CDR3 contains 13 residues. CDR3 protein: CASGRPNTGELFF. In DNA, the CDR3 is TGTGCCTCGGGGCGTCCGAACACCGGGGAGCTGTTTTTT.